Listed here are 27 T cell receptor beta chains from one sample, sequenced in a study of T cell repertoires in cytomegalovirus infection. TCRdb processed the reads anew with MiXCR; each CDR3 protein has one entry. The sample consists of some 920,000 distinct CDR3 sequences, more than 25% of them appearing once. These receptors' antigens are unknown. Sample: cultured CD8+ T cells from PBMCs, taken from culture after CMV antigen stimulation. The origin of the receptors is a human donor in good health (CMV status not recorded). Some clones in this sample may be carry-over from other donors' samples.

This clonotype was detected a few times. The rearrangement joins TRBV5-6 to TRBJ1-1; 7 nucleotides align to TRBD1. Looked up from germline, CDR1 is SGHDT and CDR2 is YYEEEE. Unmatched junction bases numbered 11, after V lost 5 bases and J lost 7 bases. This CDR3 is built from 14 residues. The chain's CDR3 is CASSRTGAGSEAFF. The CDR3 nucleotides are TGTGCCAGCAGTCGAACAGGGGCGGGAAGTGAAGCTTTCTTT.

V and J are TRBV11-3 and TRBJ2-7; 12 bases agree with TRBD2. Germline lookup yields CDR1 SGHNT and CDR2 YENEEA. Losses at the gene ends were 4 bases for V and 4 bases for J; bases not matched to a gene: 17. The CDR3 covers 19 residues. For the CDR3, the DNA is TGTGCCAGCAGCTCTCCGGGACTAGCGGGCTTCGAATCTTTATACGAGCAGTACGTC. This translates into CASSSPGLAGFESLYEQYV.

This clonotype was picked up a small number of times. The rearrangement links TRBV7-9 to TRBJ1-1, with D hard to call. In germline, CDR1 is SEHNR, CDR2 FQNEAQ (reference sequence). V dropped 4 bases and J dropped 1 base, with 13 bases sitting between them. The CDR3 has 15 residues. The CDR3 loop reads CASSSEVPTNTEAFF. The CDR3 region has the DNA TGTGCCAGCAGCTCAGAGGTGCCAACGAACACTGAAGCTTTCTTT.

This clonotype was detected only once. The rearrangement joins TRBV19 to TRBJ2-1; possible D gene TRBD1, 6 bases. The CDR3 is made up of 13 amino acids. Germline V gene lookup returns CDR1 LNHDA and CDR2 SQIVND (reference sequence). V dropped 4 bases and J dropped 7 bases, with 11 bases sitting between them. In nucleotides, the CDR3 is TGTGCCAGTAGTAAGGGGACACCTAATGAGCAGTTCTTC. This sequence encodes CASSKGTPNEQFF.

This clonotype was counted a few times. The chain has TRBV7-4 and TRBJ2-7; D gene unclear. Germline CDR1 SGHVT, CDR2 SQSDAQ. Trimming shortened V by 1 base and J by 3 bases, and 13 bases separated the two germline ends. The CDR3 spans 15 residues. The DNA for the CDR3 is TGTGCCAGCAGCTTAGTCGGCGGTCGAGACTACGAGCAGTACTTC. Protein sequence: CASSLVGGRDYEQYF.

This clonotype appeared a few times. This chain uses TRBV6-6 with TRBJ1-6; possible D gene TRBD1, 5 bases. The CDR3 runs to 16 residues. Trimming took 3 bases from V and 2 from J, leaving 11 bases between them. CDR1 is MNHNY, CDR2 SVGAGI, per germline (reference sequence). In DNA form, the CDR3 reads TGTGCCAGCAGTTATATAAAGGGGCCCTATAATTCACCCCTCCACTTT. Amino acid sequence: CASSYIKGPYNSPLHF.

The table lists this clonotype with a few counts. The chain joins TRBV10-2 to TRBJ1-1; 8 nucleotides line up with TRBD1. This CDR3 comprises 14 residues. Germline V gives CDR1 WSHSY, CDR2 SAAADI. After removal of 4 bases from V and 0 bases from J, the junction contained 1 base not matched to a gene. The CDR3 protein is CASSGTGLNTEAFF. The CDR3 DNA follows: TGCGCCAGCAGTGGGACAGGGCTGAACACTGAAGCTTTCTTT.

The V and J genes are TRBV19 and TRBJ2-7; a weak D match, TRBD1 (5 bases). The CDR3 contains 13 residues. Germline-derived CDR1 and CDR2 are LNHDA and SQIVND (reference sequence). V was trimmed by 1 base and J by 7 bases, leaving 11 bases between them. CDR3 amino acids: CASSIVQGEEQYF. CDR3 DNA: TGTGCCAGTAGTATAGTGCAGGGTGAAGAGCAGTACTTC.

The chain employs TRBV4-3 and TRBJ2-1, with 8 bases that match TRBD2. In germline, CDR1 is LGHNA, CDR2 YSLEER. The J segment lost 5 bases and the V segment lost 0 bases, leaving 6 bases of the junction unmatched. The CDR3 runs to 16 residues. The DNA for the CDR3 is TGCGCCAGCAGCCAAGATCGCGGGCGGGGGGACAATGAGCAGTTCTTC. This codes for CASSQDRGRGDNEQFF.

The chain uses TRBV29-1 and TRBJ1-2; TRBD1 agrees at 12 bases. With 7 bases clipped from V and 4 bases from J, the junction kept 10 bases outside the gene matches. Germline-derived CDR1 and CDR2 are SQVTM and ANQGSEA. The CDR3 consists of 15 residues. The CDR3 DNA reads TGCAGCGCTCTACCGGGACAGGGGGCCTTCTATGGCTACACCTTC. Translating it yields CSALPGQGAFYGYTF.

The genes are TRBV2 and TRBJ1-1; no clear D. The ends were cut back, 8 bases at V and 7 bases at J, with 14 bases in the middle. The CDR3 contains 12 residues. CDR1 and CDR2 from the germline V gene are SNHLY and FYNNEI. The CDR3 is CASPWARGEAFF. CDR3 bases: TGTGCCAGCCCGTGGGCGCGGGGTGAAGCTTTCTTT.

The chain employs TRBV5-5 and TRBJ1-1; a weak D match, TRBD1 (5 bases). Looked up from germline, CDR1 is SGHKS and CDR2 is YYEKEE (reference sequence). Trimming removed 4 bases at V and 4 bases at J, with 11 bases between. The CDR3 sequence is 13 residues long. The CDR3 DNA follows: TGTGCCAGCAGCACCGGGACGCCCACTGAAGCTTTCTTT. It encodes CASSTGTPTEAFF.

In its sample, this clonotype was seen many times. The chain recombines TRBV4-1 with TRBJ2-2; D unclear. The CDR3 is 15 residues long. CDR1 is MGHRA, CDR2 YSYEKL, per germline. The ends were cut back, 6 bases at V and 1 base at J, with 12 bases in the middle. The CDR3 DNA reads TGCGCCAGCAGTCCCGGGCAGATGAACACCGGGGAGCTGTTTTTT. Protein sequence: CASSPGQMNTGELFF.

This clonotype has more than one count but fewer than ten. The V and J genes are TRBV7-6 and TRBJ2-7, with D unclear. The CDR3 is 13 amino acids. Germline CDR1 SGHVS, CDR2 FNYEAQ. V lost 0 bases, J lost 3 bases, and 6 bases lay in between. CDR3 region: CASSLALNYEQYV. CDR3 coding DNA: TGTGCCAGCAGCTTAGCGCTGAACTACGAGCAGTACGTC.

A word on this clonotype: One junction end disagrees with the germline gene, perhaps due to a read error. The chain is built from TRBV18 and TRBJ2-7; 7 positions agree with TRBD1. From germline, CDR1 is KGHSH and CDR2 LQKENI. CDR3 size: 14 residues. This CDR3 is CAGSPTGDSYEQYF. CDR3 DNA sequence: TGTGCCGGCTCACCAACAGGGGACTCCTACGAGCAGTACTTC. The whole variable domain, remainder taken from reference TRBV18 and TRBJ2-7, is NAGVMQNPRHLVRRRGQEARLRCSPMKGHSHVYWYRQLPEEGLKFMVYLQKENIIDESGMPKERFSAEFPKEGPSILRIQQVVRGDSAAYFCAGSPTGDSYEQYFGPGTRLTVT.

In its sample, this clonotype was seen a few times. V gene TRBV5-1 combines with J gene TRBJ2-1; 9 bases are shared with TRBD1. V was clipped by 7 bases and J by 7 bases; unmatched bases: 9. The CDR3 spans 14 residues. Germline lookup yields CDR1 SGHRS and CDR2 YFSETQ. The DNA for the CDR3 is TGCGCCAGCCCAGGGGGGACAGGGCTGAATGAGCAGTTCTTC. Its translation: CASPGGTGLNEQFF.

The table lists this clonotype with a few counts. CDR3 amino acids: CATSDRDSPYGYTF. The DNA of the CDR3 is TGTGCCACCAGTGATCGTGACAGTCCCTATGGCTACACCTTC. This chain connects TRBV24-1 to TRBJ1-2; D is possibly TRBD1 (5 bases). The CDR3 contains 14 residues. Trimming took 3 bases from V and 4 from J, leaving 11 bases between them. Germline CDR1 and CDR2: KGHDR and SFDVKD.

The CDR3 nucleotides are TGCAGCGTTGTGGGTGAAGCTGGAAACACCATATATTTT. Amino acid sequence: CSVVGEAGNTIYF. The rearrangement links TRBV29-1 to TRBJ1-3; D is unresolved. CDR1 is SQVTM, CDR2 ANQGSEA, per germline. This CDR3 has 13 amino acids. Trimming left V 4 bases short and J 2 bases short, with 9 bases between.

The rearrangement joins TRBV9 to TRBJ2-3; tentative D call: TRBD2 (6 bases). Germline V gene sequence: CDR1 SGDLS, CDR2 YYNGEE. Trimming took off 0 bases at V and 5 bases at J, with 10 bases between the two ends. The CDR3 totals 14 residues. The CDR3 loop is CASSVGDSIDTQYF. As DNA, the CDR3 is TGTGCCAGCAGCGTAGGGGACTCGATAGATACGCAGTATTTT.

This clonotype was recorded a few times. V and J are TRBV10-3 and TRBJ2-1; unclear D gene. CDR1 is ENHRY and CDR2 is SYGVKD in the germline V gene. V dropped 3 bases and J dropped 7 bases, with 7 bases sitting between them. The CDR3 runs to 12 residues. In DNA, the CDR3 is TGTGCCATCAGTGAAAATCCAAATGAGCAGTTCTTC. This translates into CAISENPNEQFF.

The chain is built from TRBV7-6 and TRBJ2-7; D is perhaps TRBD2 (5 bases). The CDR3 extends over 15 amino acids. V was trimmed by 3 bases and J by 7 bases, leaving 19 bases between them. Germline assignment: CDR1 SGHVS and CDR2 FNYEAQ. The CDR3 DNA is TGTGCCAGCAGCTTGCGAGGGTTCGCGTCTACGGAGCAGTACTTC. Residues: CASSLRGFASTEQYF.

In DNA form, the CDR3 reads TGTGCCAGCAGCTTAGCCGTCGGGGGCAGCTCTAATTCACCCCTCCACTTT. This gives the protein CASSLAVGGSSNSPLHF. The gene calls are TRBV7-6 and TRBJ1-6; D is perhaps TRBD1 (6 bases). CDR1 and CDR2 (germline): SGHVS, FNYEAQ. Trimming left V 0 bases short and J 6 bases short, with 15 bases between. This CDR3 is built from 17 residues.

This sequence joins TRBV12-3 or TRBV12-4 and TRBJ1-1, with 11 bases lining up with TRBD1. V shed 7 bases, J shed 5 bases, and the junction held 12 bases outside the gene matches. The CDR3 loop spans 16 amino acids. CDR3 in amino acids: CASTTDRGQGKTEAFF. In DNA, the CDR3 is TGTGCCAGCACCACGGACAGGGGGCAGGGAAAGACTGAAGCTTTCTTT.

This clonotype was counted only a few times. V is TRBV27 and J is TRBJ1-5; D might be TRBD1 (5 bases). V shed 8 bases and J shed 2 bases, with 16 bases lying between them. Per the germline V gene, CDR1 is MNHEY and CDR2 is SMNVEV (reference sequence). The CDR3 consists of 15 residues. In DNA form, the CDR3 reads TGTGCCAGCGGGCTTACGTGGGGGGGCAATCAGCCCCAGCATTTT. Encoded protein: CASGLTWGGNQPQHF.

There are many counts of this clonotype. The J gene is TRBJ2-1, the V gene TRBV7-2; TRBD2 agrees at 13 bases. Germline V lookup: CDR1 SGHTA, CDR2 FQGNSA. This CDR3 region has 17 residues. The V and J ends lost 2 bases and 7 bases, in that order; junction bases with no gene match: 8. CDR3 bases: TGTGCCAGCAGCTTAACTAGCGGGGGGGGGGATACGAATGAGCAGTTCTTC. This gives the protein CASSLTSGGGDTNEQFF.

This clonotype showed up just a few times. CDR3 amino acids: CAISAGLGDTGELFF. The CDR3 coding sequence is TGTGCCATCAGTGCAGGACTAGGGGACACCGGGGAGCTGTTTTTT. The chain links TRBV10-3 to TRBJ2-2; 7 bases match TRBD2. The V gene's germline CDR1 is ENHRY and CDR2 SYGVKD. Unmatched junction bases numbered 5, after V lost 4 bases and J lost 3 bases. The CDR3 consists of 15 residues.

The J gene is TRBJ1-2, the V gene TRBV7-9, with D hard to call. This CDR3 spans 15 amino acids. The germline V and J ends were trimmed by 1 base and 7 bases, with 16 bases remaining between them. Germline V gene sequence: CDR1 SEHNR, CDR2 FQNEAQ (reference sequence). The CDR3 nucleotides are TGTGCCAGCAGCTTAGATATGGATTTTCGGTCTGGCTACACCTTC. It specifies CASSLDMDFRSGYTF.